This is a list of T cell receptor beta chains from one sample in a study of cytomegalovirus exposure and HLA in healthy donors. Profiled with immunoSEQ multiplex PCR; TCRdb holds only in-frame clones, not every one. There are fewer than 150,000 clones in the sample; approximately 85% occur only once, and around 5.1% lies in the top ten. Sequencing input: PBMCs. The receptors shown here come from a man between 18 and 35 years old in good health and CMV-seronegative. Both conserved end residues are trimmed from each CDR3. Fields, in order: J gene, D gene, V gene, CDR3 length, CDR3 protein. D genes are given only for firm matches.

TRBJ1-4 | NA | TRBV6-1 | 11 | ASRRGSNEKLF
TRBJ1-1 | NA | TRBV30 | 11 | AWNIQGSTEAF
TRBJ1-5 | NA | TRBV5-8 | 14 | ASSLGAGISNQPQH
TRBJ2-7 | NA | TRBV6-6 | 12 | ASSSGTGLYEQY
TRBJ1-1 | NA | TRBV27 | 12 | ASSGGDRGAEAF
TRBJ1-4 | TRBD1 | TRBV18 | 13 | ASSLDRVVQEKLF
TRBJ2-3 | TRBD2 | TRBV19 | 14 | ASSIEGLAITDTQY
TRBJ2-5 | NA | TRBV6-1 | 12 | ASSPQGREETQY
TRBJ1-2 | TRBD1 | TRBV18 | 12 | ASSPPGQGLGYT
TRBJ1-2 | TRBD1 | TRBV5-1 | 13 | ASSRLQGATSGYT
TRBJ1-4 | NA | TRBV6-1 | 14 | ASSERLRQLNEKLF
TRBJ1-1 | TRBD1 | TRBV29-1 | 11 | SAPTGASTEAF
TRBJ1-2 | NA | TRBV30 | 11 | AWSVVTGKGYT
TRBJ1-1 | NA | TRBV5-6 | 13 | ASSLGPVPNTEAF
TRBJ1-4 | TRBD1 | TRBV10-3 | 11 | AISGGQGEKLF
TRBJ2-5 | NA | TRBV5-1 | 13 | ASSLRGSNQETQY
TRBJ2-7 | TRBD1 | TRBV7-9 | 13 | ASSRERTGVYEQY
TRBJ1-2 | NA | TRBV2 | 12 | ASSIRIAGYGYT
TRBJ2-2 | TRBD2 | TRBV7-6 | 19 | ASSLRTPPGLAATNTGELF
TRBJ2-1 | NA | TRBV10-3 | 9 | AISEFDEQF
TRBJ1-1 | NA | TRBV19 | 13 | ASMRRPGMNTEAF
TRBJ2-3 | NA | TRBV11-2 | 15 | ASSQGPGGGKSNTQY
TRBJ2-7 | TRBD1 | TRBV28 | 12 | ASSRDRGIDEQY
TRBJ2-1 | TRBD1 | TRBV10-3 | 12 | AIERDRGYNEQF
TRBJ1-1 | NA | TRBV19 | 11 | ASSIVRGTEAF
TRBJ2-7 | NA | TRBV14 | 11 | ASSPGPRGEQY
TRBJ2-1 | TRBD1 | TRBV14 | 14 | ASSDRGPSTYNEQF
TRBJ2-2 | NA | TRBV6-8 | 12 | ASSYPRYTGELF
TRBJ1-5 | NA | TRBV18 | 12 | ASSPSGDNQPQH
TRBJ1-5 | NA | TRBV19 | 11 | ASNTVSNQPQH
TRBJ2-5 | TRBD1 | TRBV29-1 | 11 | SSETGGPETQY
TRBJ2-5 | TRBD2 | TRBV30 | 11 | AWTSGGSETQY
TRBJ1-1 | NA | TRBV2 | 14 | ASSEEGGRLNTEAF
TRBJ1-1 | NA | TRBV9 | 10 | ASSTGNTEAF
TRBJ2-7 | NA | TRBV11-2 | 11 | ASSLIRHYEQY
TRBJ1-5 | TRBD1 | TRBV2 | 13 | ASSEGGQGRQPQH
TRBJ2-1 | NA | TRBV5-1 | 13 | ASSHGGRRNGEQF
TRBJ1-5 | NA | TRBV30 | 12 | AWAGVVGNQPQH
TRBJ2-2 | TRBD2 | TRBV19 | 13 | ASSMVSGSLGELF
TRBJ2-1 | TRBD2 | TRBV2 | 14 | ASSEGSGRVGNEQF
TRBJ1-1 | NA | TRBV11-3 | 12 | ASSLGGPQDEAF
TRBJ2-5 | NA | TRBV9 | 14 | ASSVAAAGLQETQY
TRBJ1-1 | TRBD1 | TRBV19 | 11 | ASRGTGGLEAF
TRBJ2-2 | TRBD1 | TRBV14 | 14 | ASSQYTGGGTGELF
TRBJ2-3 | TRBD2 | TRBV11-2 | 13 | ASSKLAGSTDTQY
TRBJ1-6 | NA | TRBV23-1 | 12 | ASSPPGRRTPLH
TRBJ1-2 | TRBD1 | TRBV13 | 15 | ASSLGQGALLNYGYT
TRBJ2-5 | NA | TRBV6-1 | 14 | ASSEGANRRQETQY
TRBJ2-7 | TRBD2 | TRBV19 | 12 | ASSVSGRYYEQY
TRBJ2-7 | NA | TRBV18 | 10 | ASSPGGSEQY
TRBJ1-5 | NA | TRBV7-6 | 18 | ASSIGWFSGWTYSNQPQH
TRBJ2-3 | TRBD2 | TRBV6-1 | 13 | ASSVLAGGTDTQY
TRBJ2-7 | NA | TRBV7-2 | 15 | ASSFPQGRGALYEQY
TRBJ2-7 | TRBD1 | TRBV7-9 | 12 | ASSASRTGAEQY
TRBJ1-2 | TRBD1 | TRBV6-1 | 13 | ASSERSTGGWGYT
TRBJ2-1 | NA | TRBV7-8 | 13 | ASSLVSVTNNEQF
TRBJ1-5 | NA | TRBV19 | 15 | ASSRKTATSSNQPQH
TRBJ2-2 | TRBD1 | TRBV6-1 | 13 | ASRPDRGHTGELF
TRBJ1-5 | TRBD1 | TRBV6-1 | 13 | ASSGQGIFNQPQH